A selection of T cell receptor beta chains follows, all from one sample in a study of blood T cell repertoires in COVID-19. Assay used: immunoSEQ multiplex PCR; TCRdb lists only in-frame clones, some missing. The top ten clones hold approximately 9.7% of a sample with 150,000 to 160,000 clones, 65% to 90% of them seen once. Sequencing was performed on peripheral blood. The source is a woman aged 45-65 years with acute or convalescent COVID-19. The CDR3 runs from the conserved cysteine through the conserved F or W.

>14|TRBV19
CASSRDRVGQPQHF
>15|TRBV4-2
CASSPSTRVNYGYTF
>15|TRBV14
CASSRKDRGTYEQYF
>16|TRBV4-3
CASSQERSSSGNTIYF
>15|TRBV10-3
CAISGGQGGWETQYF
>15|TRBV19
CASSIEASPYNEQFF
>13|TRBV10-3
CATLRTGLHEQYF
>17|TRBV4-2
CASSQGGTAPPGNTIYF
>16|TRBV6-6
CASRQGTGASNQPQHF
>17|TRBV4-2
CASSQDSTSGGIYEQYF
>15|TRBV9
CASSVETGGTGELFF
>15|TRBV6-2/TRBV6-3
CASSYGQTFWDGYTF
>14|TRBV4-1
CASSQEAGLSEQYF
>18|TRBV9
CASSDPRGGDRGNQPQHF
>16|TRBV7-2
CASSPEGEPSYNEQFF
>12|TRBV12-3/TRBV12-4
CATSQGNQPQHF
>13|TRBV10-3
CAISESDFYEQYF
>18|TRBV5-6
CASSGRVPRTPSTDTQYF
>15|TRBV5-8
CASSLQGYSNQPQHF
>17|TRBV3-1/TRBV3-2
CASSQDRTGRTTWGYTF
>16|TRBV3-1/TRBV3-2
CASSQASGGASDTQYF
>12|TRBV24-1
CATSDLDNGYTF
>14|TRBV9
CASSVGIGSTEAFF
>15|TRBV5-6
CASSLGPRDTGELFF
>14|TRBV5-1
CASSLGNSQETQYF
>16|TRBV7-3
CASSSPDRGPGYGYTF
>16|TRBV4-3
CASSQEFTGVWEKLFF
>15|TRBV19
CASSLPNSGANVLTF
>14|TRBV10-3
CAISPGQGFQPQHF
>19|TRBV2
CASSDSLAGGRSSYNEQFF
>17|TRBV7-7
CASSLAAASGNWNEQFF
>15|TRBV28
CASSSAGYSGNTIYF
>15|TRBV14
CASSFPAGVYNEQFF
>16|TRBV4-3
CASSQEVGALGNTIYF
>16|TRBV11-2
CASSYRTRELGEKLFF
>15|TRBV29-1
CSVQYPGHLGNEQFF